This T cell receptor (beta chain) was obtained from a study of blood T cell repertoires in COVID-19. Overall study context: Nucleic acid was either cDNA or gDNA, and it came from T cells, B-cell-depleted T cells, or PBMCs.

Authors' analysis steps: Amplifying reference gene primers gave estimates of nucleated cell counts. Produced via immunoSEQ multiplex PCR; TCRdb's table is partial and in-frame only. The V and J calls and clone size are taken from that table; D and trimming were inferred from the DNA. Seen here are more than 95,000 clones, 65% to 80% observed once, and the top ten hold roughly 2.7%. The CDR3 runs 14 residues. In germline, CDR1 is SGHVS, CDR2 FQNEAQ. Trimming pared 6 bases from V and 8 bases from J, leaving 17 bases between. This chain links TRBV7-8 with TRBJ1-3, with D perhaps matching TRBD1 (5 bases). Sequencing was carried out using peripheral blood. The receptor was isolated from a man aged 45-60 years with acute or convalescent COVID-19. The CDR3 region has the DNA TGTGCCAGCAGTAGACAGCACGCGGGGGACACCATATATTTT. Amino acids: CASSRQHAGDTIYF.